The 2 T cell receptor beta chains below were found in one sample sequenced in a study of OX40 agonist ivuxolimab in advanced cancers. The library was prepared using the immunoSEQ multiplex PCR assay. This is the immuneACCESS table as TCRdb keeps it, with only in-frame sequences that have V and J called. A part of the clones is gone; compared with another copy, unresolved V genes explain less than half, and the rest is unexplained. In this sample the table shows 25,000 to 35,000 clones, more than 75% of which occur a single time. 25% to 30% of the sample lies in the top ten. The starting material was CD4+ or CD8+ T cells sorted from blood, obtained in a trial of the OX40 agonist ivuxolimab. The receptors were gathered from an adult with an advanced solid tumor such as melanoma, head and neck, liver or kidney cancer.

This clone occurred once. CDR3 loop: CASSEATGLAKNIQYF. The CDR3 coding sequence is TGTGCCAGCAGCGAGGCGACAGGGCTAGCCAAAAACATTCAGTACTTC. The rearrangement links TRBV9 to TRBJ2-4; 7 bases are shared with TRBD1. V lost 3 bases, J lost 0 bases, and 6 bases stayed unmatched. The germline V gene has CDR1 SGDLS and CDR2 YYNGEE. The CDR3 runs 16 residues. The complete variable domain, with remaining parts taken from reference TRBV9 and TRBJ2-4, reads DSGVTQTPKHLITATGQRVTLRCSPRSGDLSVYWYQQSLDQGLQFLIQYYNGEERAKGNILERFSAQQFPDLHSELNLSSLELGDSALYFCASSEATGLAKNIQYFGAGTRLSVL.

The chain combines TRBV6-1 with TRBJ2-7; TRBD1 or TRBD2 may be the D gene (6 bases each). Trimming cost V 2 bases and J 3 bases, with 17 bases left between them. This CDR3 region has 16 residues. Germline lookup yields CDR1 MNHNS and CDR2 SASEGT. CDR3 loop: CASSEYLVGGRYEQYF. The CDR3 nucleotides read TGTGCCAGCAGTGAATACTTAGTGGGGGGCCGCTACGAGCAGTACTTC.